This record concerns one TCR beta chain sequence. The repertoire was sequenced with immunoSEQ multiplex PCR; TCRdb's copy has only in-frame clones and lacks some. Seen here are about 31,000 clones, 90% to 95% observed once, and the top ten hold 0.41%. The source of the sample is a study of T cell changes during pregnancy in multiple sclerosis. Germline V lookup: CDR1 MNHEY, CDR2 SMNVEV (reference sequence). CDR3 length equals 18 residues. With 5 bases clipped from V and 2 bases from J, the junction kept 17 bases outside the gene matches. The clonotype was recovered from a female donor with multiple sclerosis, enrolled in a pregnancy study. V and J are TRBV27 and TRBJ2-7; the match to TRBD1 covers 8 bases. This specimen consisted of CD4+ T cells from peripheral blood mononuclear cells, obtained in the second trimester of pregnancy. CDR3 sequence (DNA): TGTGCCAGCAGTCCCGCTCCCGATCCGGGACAGGCGGCCTACGAGCAGTACTTC. Translation: CASSPAPDPGQAAYEQYF.